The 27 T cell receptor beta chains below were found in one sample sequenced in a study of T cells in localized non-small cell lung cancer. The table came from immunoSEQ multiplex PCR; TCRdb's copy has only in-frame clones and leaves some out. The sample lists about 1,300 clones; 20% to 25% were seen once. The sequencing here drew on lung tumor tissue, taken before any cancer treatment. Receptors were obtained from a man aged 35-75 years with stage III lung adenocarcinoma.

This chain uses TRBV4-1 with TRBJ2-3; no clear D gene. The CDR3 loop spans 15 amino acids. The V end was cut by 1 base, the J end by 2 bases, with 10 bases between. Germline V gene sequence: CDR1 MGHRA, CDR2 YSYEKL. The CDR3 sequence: CASSQVGGPTDTQYF. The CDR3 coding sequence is TGCGCCAGCAGCCAAGTGGGCGGACCCACAGATACGCAGTATTTT.

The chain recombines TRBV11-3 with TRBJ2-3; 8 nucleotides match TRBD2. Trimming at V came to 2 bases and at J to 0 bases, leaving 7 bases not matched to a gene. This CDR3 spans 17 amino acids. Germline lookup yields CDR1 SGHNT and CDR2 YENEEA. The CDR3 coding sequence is TGTGCCAGCAGCTTACGTGTCTCGGGGGGGAGCACAGATACGCAGTATTTT. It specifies CASSLRVSGGSTDTQYF.

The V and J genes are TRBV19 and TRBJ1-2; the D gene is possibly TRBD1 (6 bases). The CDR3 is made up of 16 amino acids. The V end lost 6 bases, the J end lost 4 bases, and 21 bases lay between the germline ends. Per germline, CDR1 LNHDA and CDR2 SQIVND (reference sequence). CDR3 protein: CASSRDTGPGGYGYTF. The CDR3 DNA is TGTGCCAGTAGCAGGGACACGGGGCCCGGAGGCTATGGCTACACCTTC.

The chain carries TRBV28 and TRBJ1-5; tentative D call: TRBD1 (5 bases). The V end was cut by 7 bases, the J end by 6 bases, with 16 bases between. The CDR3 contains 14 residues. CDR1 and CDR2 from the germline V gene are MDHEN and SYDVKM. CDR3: CASIDRGAGQPQHF. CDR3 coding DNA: TGTGCCAGCATTGATAGAGGGGCTGGTCAGCCCCAGCATTTT. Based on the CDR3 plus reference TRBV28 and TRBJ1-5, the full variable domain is DVKVTQSSRYLVKRTGEKVFLECVQDMDHENMFWYRQDPGLGLRLIYFSYDVKMKEKGDIPEGYSVSREKKERFSLILESASTNQTSMYLCASIDRGAGQPQHFGDGTRLSIL.

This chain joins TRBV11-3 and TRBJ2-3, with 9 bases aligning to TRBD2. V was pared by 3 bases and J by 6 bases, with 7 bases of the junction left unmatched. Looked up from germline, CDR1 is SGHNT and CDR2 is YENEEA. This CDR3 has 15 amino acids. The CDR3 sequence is CASSFKLAGSDTQYF. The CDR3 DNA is TGTGCCAGCAGCTTTAAACTAGCGGGTTCTGATACGCAGTATTTT.

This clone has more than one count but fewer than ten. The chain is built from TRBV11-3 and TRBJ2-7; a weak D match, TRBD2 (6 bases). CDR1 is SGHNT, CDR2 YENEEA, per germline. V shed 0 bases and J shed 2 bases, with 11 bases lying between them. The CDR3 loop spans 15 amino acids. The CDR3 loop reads CASSLEEGGPYEQYF. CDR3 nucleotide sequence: TGTGCCAGCAGCTTAGAGGAGGGTGGTCCCTACGAGCAGTACTTC.

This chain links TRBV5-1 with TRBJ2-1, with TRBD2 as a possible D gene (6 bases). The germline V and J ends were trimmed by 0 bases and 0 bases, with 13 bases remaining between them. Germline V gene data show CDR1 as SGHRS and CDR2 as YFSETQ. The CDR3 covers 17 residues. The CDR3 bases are TGCGCCAGCAGCTTGGGAGCGGCGGGATACTCCTACAATGAGCAGTTCTTC. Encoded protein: CASSLGAAGYSYNEQFF.

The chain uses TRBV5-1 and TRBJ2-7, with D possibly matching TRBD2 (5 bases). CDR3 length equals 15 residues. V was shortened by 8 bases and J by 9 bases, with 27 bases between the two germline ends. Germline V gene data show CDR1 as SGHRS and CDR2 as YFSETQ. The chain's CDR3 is CASAPDGGPPMVQYF. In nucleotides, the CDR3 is TGCGCCAGTGCGCCCGATGGCGGGCCCCCTATGGTGCAGTACTTC.

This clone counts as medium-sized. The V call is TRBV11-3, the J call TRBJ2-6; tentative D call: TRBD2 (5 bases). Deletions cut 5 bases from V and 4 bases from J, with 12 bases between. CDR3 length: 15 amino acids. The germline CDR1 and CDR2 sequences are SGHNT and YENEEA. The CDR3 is CASSGWETGANVLTF. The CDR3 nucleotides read TGTGCCAGCAGCGGGTGGGAGACGGGGGCCAACGTCCTGACTTTC.

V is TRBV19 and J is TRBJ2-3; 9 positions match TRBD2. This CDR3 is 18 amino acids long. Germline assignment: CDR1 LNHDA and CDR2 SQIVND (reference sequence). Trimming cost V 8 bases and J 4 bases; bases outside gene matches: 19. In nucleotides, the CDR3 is TGTGCCAGTGCCCAGGGAAGGTTAGCGGGAGATATATCAGATACGCAGTATTTT. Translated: CASAQGRLAGDISDTQYF.

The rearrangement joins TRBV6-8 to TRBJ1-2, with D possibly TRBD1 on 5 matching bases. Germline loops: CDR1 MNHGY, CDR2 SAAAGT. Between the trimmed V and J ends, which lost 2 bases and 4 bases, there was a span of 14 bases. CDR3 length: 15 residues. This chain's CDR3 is CASSYGRGFRYGYTF. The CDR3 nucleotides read TGTGCCAGCAGTTACGGGCGGGGGTTTCGCTATGGCTACACCTTC.

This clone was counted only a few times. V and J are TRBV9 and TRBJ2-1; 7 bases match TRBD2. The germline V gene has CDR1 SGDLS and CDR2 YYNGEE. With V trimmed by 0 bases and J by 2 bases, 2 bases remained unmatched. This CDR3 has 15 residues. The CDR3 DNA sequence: TGTGCCAGCAGCGTAGGCGGGAGTGCCTACAATGAGCAGTTCTTC. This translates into CASSVGGSAYNEQFF.

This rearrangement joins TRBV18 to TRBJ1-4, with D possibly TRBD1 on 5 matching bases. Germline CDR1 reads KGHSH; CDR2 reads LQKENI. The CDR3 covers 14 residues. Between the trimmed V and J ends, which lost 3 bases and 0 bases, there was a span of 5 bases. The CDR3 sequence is CASSPTATNEKLFF. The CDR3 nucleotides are TGTGCCAGCTCACCGACAGCAACTAATGAAAAACTGTTTTTT. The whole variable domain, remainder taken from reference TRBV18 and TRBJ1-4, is NAGVMQNPRHLVRRRGQEARLRCSPMKGHSHVYWYRQLPEEGLKFMVYLQKENIIDESGMPKERFSAEFPKEGPSILRIQQVVRGDSAAYFCASSPTATNEKLFFGSGTQLSVL.

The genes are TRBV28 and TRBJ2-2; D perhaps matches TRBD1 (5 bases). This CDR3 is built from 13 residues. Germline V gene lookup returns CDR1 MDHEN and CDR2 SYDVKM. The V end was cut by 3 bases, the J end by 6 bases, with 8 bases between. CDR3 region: CASSLSGSGELFF. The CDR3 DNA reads TGTGCCAGCAGTTTGTCAGGGTCCGGGGAGCTGTTTTTT.

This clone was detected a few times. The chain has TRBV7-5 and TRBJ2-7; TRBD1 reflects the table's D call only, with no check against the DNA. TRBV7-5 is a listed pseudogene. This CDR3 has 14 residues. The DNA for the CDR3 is TGTGTCAGAAGCTCCGACAGGGACTCCTACGAGCAGTACTTC. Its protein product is CVRSSDRDSYEQYF.

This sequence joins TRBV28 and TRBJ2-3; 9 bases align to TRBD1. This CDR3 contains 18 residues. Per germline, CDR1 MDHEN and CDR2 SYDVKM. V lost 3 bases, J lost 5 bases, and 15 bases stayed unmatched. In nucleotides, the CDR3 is TGTGCCAGCAGTTTTGGGTTCTCGTCGGGACAGGGTGGAGATACGCAGTATTTT. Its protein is CASSFGFSSGQGGDTQYF.

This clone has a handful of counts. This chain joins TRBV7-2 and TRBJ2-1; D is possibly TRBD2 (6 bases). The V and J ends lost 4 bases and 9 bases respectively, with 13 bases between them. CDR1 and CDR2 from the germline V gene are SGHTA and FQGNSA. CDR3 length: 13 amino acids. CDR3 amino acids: CASSSQRRGEQFF. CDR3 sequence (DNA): TGTGCCAGCAGCTCCCAAAGGCGGGGTGAGCAGTTCTTC.

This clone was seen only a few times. The CDR3 region is CASTSGQVNTEAFF. In nucleotides, the CDR3 is TGTGCCAGCACCAGTGGACAGGTGAACACTGAAGCTTTCTTT. J is TRBJ1-1 and V is TRBV28, with TRBD1 matching 7 bases. The CDR3 consists of 14 residues. Germline V lookup: CDR1 MDHEN, CDR2 SYDVKM. Trimming cost V 7 bases and J 0 bases; bases outside gene matches: 5.

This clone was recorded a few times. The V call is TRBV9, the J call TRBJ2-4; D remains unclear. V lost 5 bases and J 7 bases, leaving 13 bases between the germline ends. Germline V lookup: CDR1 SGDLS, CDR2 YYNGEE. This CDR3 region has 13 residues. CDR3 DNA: TGTGCCAGCAGTGAAGCGCTCCGGAACATTCAGTACTTC. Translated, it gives CASSEALRNIQYF.

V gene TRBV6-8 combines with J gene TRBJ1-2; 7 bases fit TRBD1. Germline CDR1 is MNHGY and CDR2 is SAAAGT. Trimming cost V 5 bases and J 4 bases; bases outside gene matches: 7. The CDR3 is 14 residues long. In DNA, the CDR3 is TGTGCCAGCAGTAGCCAACAGGGGAGCTATGGCTACACCTTC. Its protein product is CASSSQQGSYGYTF.

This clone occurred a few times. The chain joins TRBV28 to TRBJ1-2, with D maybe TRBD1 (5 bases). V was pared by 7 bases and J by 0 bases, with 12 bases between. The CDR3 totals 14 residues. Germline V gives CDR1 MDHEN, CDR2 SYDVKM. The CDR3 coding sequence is TGTGCCAGCACCCTACGGGGGGCTAACTATGGCTACACCTTC. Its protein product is CASTLRGANYGYTF.

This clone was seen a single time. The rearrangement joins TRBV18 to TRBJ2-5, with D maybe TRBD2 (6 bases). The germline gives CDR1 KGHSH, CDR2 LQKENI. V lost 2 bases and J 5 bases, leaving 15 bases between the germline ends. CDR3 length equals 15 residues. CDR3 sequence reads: CASSPSLGEAETQYF. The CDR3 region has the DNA TGTGCCAGCTCACCATCCCTAGGGGAGGCGGAGACCCAGTACTTC.

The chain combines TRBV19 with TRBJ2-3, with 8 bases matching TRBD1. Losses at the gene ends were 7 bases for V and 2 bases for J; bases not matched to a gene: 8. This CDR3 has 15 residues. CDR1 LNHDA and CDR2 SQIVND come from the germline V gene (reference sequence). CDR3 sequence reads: CASTGTGGITDTQYF. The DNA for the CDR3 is TGTGCCAGTACGGGGACAGGAGGAATCACAGATACGCAGTATTTT.

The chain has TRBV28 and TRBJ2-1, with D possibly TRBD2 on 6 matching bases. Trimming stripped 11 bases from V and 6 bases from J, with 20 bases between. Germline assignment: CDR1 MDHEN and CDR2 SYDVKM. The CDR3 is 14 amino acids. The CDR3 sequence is CAYAGAGSFNEQFF. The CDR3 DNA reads TGTGCCTACGCCGGAGCCGGGAGTTTCAATGAGCAGTTCTTC.

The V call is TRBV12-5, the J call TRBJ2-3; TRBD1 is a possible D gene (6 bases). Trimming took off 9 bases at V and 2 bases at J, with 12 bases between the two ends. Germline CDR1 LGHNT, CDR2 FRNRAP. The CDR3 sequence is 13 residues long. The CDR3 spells CASSDSITDTQYF. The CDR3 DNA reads TGTGCTAGCTCGGACAGTATCACAGATACGCAGTATTTT.

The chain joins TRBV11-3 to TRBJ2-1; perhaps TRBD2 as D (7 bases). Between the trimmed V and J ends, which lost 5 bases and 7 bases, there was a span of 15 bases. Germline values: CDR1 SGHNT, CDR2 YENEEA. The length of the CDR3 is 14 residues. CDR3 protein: CASSPFSGTNEQFF. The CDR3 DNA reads TGTGCCAGCAGCCCCTTCAGCGGGACAAATGAGCAGTTCTTC.

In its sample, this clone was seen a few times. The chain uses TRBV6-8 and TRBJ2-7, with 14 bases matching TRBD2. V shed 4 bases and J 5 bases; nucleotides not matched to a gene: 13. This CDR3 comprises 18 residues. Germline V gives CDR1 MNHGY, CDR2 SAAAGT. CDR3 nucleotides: TGTGCCAGCAGTTTTGGTAGGGGCCGGACTAGCGGGAGGAACGAGCAGTACTTC. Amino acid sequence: CASSFGRGRTSGRNEQYF.